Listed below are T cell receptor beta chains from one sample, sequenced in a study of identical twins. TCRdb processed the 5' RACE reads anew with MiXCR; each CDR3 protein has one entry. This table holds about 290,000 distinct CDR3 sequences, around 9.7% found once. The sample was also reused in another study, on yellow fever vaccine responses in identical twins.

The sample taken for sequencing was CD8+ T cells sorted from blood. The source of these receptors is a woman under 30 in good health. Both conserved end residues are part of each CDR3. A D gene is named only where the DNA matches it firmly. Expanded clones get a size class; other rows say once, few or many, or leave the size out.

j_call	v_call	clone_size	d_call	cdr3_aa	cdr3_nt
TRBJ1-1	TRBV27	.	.	CASSGSGNLEAFF	TGTGCCAGCAGTGGTTCAGGGAACCTTGAAGCTTTCTTT
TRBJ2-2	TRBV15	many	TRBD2	CATSRLAGGPGELFF	TGTGCCACCAGCAGACTAGCGGGAGGGCCCGGGGAGCTGTTTTTT
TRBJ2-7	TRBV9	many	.	CASSEEGANYEQYF	TGTGCCAGCAGCGAGGAGGGGGCCAATTACGAGCAGTACTTC
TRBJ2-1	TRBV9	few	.	CASSTAYNEQFF	TGTGCCAGCAGCACAGCATACAATGAGCAGTTCTTC
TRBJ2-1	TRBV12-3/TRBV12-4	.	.	CASSSQPGEQFF	TGTGCCAGCAGTTCTCAGCCAGGGGAGCAGTTCTTC
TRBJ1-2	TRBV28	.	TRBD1	CASSATGTGFPLYYGYTF	TGTGCCAGCAGTGCAACCGGGACAGGGTTCCCCCTCTACTATGGCTACACCTTC
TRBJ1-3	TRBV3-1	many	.	CASSQEDGPGWGTIYF	TGTGCCAGCAGCCAAGAGGACGGCCCCGGGTGGGGTACCATATATTTT
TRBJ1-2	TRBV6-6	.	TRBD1	CATVLGTGYGYTF	TGTGCCACCGTTCTCGGGACAGGGTATGGCTACACCTTC
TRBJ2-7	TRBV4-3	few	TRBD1	CASSHYRGTTYEQYF	TGCGCCAGCAGCCATTACAGGGGAACCACCTACGAGCAGTACTTC
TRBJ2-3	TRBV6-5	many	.	CASSYTGSKDTQYF	TGTGCCAGCAGTTACACGGGTAGTAAAGATACGCAGTATTTT
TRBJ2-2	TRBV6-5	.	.	CAINFVSTNTGELFF	TGTGCCATCAATTTCGTGTCAACGAACACCGGGGAGCTGTTTTTT
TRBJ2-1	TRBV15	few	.	CATSLSRDISPGDEQFF	TGTGCCACCAGTTTAAGCAGGGACATATCCCCAGGGGATGAGCAGTTCTTC
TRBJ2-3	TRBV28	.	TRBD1	CASSSRYRKTGMSTDTQYF	TGTGCCAGCAGTTCCCGATACCGTAAGACAGGGATGAGCACAGATACGCAGTATTTT
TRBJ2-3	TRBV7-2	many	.	CASSLWLDSTDTQYF	TGTGCCAGCAGCTTATGGCTGGATAGCACAGATACGCAGTATTTT
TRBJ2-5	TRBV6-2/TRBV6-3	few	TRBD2	CASSYQVSGSETQYF	TGTGCCAGCAGTTACCAAGTAAGCGGGAGCGAGACCCAGTACTTC
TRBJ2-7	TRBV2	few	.	CASSEGSGSYEQYF	TGTGCCAGCAGTGAAGGATCCGGCTCCTACGAGCAGTACTTC
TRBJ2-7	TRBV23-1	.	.	CASREVGRGIYEQYF	TGCGCCAGCAGGGAGGTGGGCAGGGGCATTTACGAGCAGTACTTC
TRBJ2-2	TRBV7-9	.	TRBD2	CASSSGTSVAGELFF	TGTGCCAGCAGTTCCGGGACTAGCGTGGCCGGGGAGCTGTTTTTT
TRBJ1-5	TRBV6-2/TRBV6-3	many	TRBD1	CASSWDDRARAQPQHF	TGTGCCAGCAGTTGGGATGACAGGGCAAGGGCTCAGCCCCAGCATTTT
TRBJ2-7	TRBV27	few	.	CASRQAYEQYF	TGTGCCAGCCGACAGGCCTACGAGCAGTACTTC
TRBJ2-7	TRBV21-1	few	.	CASSKGTEAGPPSYEQYF	TGTGCCAGCAGCAAAGGGACAGAAGCGGGCCCCCCCTCCTACGAGCAGTACTTC
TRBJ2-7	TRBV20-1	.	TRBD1	CSARRQGAYEQYF	TGCAGTGCTAGGCGGCAGGGGGCCTACGAGCAGTACTTC
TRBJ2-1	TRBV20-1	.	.	CSARPKRPMGANEQFF	TGCAGTGCTAGACCCAAGCGGCCAATGGGGGCTAATGAGCAGTTCTTC
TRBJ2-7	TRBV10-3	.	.	CAISESQNYEQYF	TGTGCCATCAGTGAGTCGCAGAACTACGAGCAGTACTTC
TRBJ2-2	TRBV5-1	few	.	CASSLVLAGELFF	TGCGCCAGCAGCTTGGTGCTTGCCGGGGAGCTGTTTTTT
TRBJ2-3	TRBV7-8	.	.	CASSHPQTSPGDTQYF	TGTGCCAGCAGCCACCCCCAGACTAGTCCGGGAGATACGCAGTATTTT
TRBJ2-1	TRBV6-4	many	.	CASSDSGYNEQFF	TGTGCCAGCAGTGACTCGGGGTACAATGAGCAGTTCTTC
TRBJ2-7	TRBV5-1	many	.	CASSFGGASYEQYF	TGCGCCAGCAGCTTCGGCGGGGCTTCCTACGAGCAGTACTTC
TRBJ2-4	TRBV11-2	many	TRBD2	CASSPQLAGGSADIQYF	TGTGCCAGCAGCCCCCAACTAGCGGGAGGTTCCGCTGACATTCAGTACTTC
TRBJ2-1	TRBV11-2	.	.	CASSLEYGRDNEQFF	TGTGCCAGCAGCTTAGAGTACGGACGGGACAATGAGCAGTTCTTC
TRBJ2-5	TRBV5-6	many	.	CASSLVETQYF	TGTGCCAGCAGCTTGGTGGAGACCCAGTACTTC
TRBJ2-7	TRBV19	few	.	CASSIDLFSFSYEQYF	TGTGCCAGTAGTATAGATTTGTTTTCTTTCTCCTACGAGCAGTACTTC
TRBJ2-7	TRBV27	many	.	CASSSRGYYEQYF	TGTGCCAGCAGTTCACGGGGGTACTACGAGCAGTACTTC
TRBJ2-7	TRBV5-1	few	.	CASRVWTDTSYEQYF	TGCGCCAGCAGGGTGTGGACAGATACCTCCTACGAGCAGTACTTC
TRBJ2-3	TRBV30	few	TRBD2	CAWAQAAGGDTQYF	TGTGCCTGGGCCCAGGCAGCGGGGGGAGATACGCAGTATTTT
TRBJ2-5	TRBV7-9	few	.	CASSNLKETQYF	TGTGCCAGCAGCAACCTCAAAGAGACCCAGTACTTC
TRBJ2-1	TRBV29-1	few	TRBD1	CSVQQGTNEQFF	TGCAGCGTTCAACAGGGGACCAATGAGCAGTTCTTC
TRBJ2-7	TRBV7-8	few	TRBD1	CASSLDVSGTDTYEQYF	TGTGCCAGCAGCTTAGATGTATCAGGGACAGACACCTACGAGCAGTACTTC
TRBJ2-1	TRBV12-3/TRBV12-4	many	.	CASTLVPGQGEQFF	TGTGCCAGCACCCTCGTTCCCGGGCAGGGGGAGCAGTTCTTC
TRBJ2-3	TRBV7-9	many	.	CASSPRGEDTQYF	TGTGCCAGCAGCCCTAGGGGCGAAGATACGCAGTATTTT